The clone carrying this T cell receptor beta chain was seen a single time. The sample comes from a study of blood T cell repertoires in COVID-19. Overall study context: PBMCs, B-cell-depleted T cells, or T cells were the source of the cDNA or gDNA that made up the material.

The germline gives CDR1 SGHTA, CDR2 FQGTGA. The CDR3 spans 13 residues. V lost 4 bases and J 4 bases, leaving 10 bases between the germline ends. Per the authors' pipeline: Amplifying reference gene primers gave estimates of nucleated cell counts. The method was immunoSEQ multiplex PCR; TCRdb's version includes in-frame clones alone and lacks a portion of them. V, J and clone size derive from that table, while D and trimming were established from the DNA sequence. The table records about 250,000 clones, 60% to 75% of them present only once. This chain connects TRBV7-3 to TRBJ1-1, with unresolved D. Material: peripheral blood. The sequence derives from a woman of 80 years or more with acute or convalescent COVID-19. The CDR3 loop is CASSWKAGTEAFF. CDR3 bases: TGTGCCAGCAGCTGGAAGGCAGGCACTGAAGCTTTCTTT.